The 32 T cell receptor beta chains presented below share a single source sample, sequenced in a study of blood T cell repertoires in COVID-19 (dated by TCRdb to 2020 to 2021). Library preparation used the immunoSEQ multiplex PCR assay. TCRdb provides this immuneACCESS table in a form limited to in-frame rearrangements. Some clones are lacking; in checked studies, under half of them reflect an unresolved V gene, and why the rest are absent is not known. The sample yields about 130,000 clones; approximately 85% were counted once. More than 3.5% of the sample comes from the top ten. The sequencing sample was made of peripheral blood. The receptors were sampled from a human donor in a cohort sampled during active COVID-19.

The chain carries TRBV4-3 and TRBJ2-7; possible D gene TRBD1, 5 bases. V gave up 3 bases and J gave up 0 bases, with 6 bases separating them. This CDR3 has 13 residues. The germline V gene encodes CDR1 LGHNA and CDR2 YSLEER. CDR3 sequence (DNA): TGCGCCAGCAGCCACCAGGGCTCCTACGAGCAGTACTTC. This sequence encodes CASSHQGSYEQYF.

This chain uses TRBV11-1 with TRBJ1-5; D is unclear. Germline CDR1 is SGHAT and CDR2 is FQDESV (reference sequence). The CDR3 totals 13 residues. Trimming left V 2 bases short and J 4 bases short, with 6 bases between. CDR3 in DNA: TGTGCCAGCAGCTTAAACGGGAATCAGCCCCAGCATTTT. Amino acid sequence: CASSLNGNQPQHF.

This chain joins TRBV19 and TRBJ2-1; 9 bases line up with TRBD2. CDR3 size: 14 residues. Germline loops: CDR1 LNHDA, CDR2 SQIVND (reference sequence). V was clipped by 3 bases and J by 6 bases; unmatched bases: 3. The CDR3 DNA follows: TGTGCCAGTAGTATTTCAGCGGGAGGCAATGAGCAGTTCTTC. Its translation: CASSISAGGNEQFF.

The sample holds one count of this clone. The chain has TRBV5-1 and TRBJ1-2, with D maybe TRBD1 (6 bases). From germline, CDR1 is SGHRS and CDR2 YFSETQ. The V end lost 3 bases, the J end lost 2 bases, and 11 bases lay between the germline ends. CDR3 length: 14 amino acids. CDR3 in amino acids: CASSSQQGNYGYTF. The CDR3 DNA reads TGCGCCAGCAGCTCCCAACAGGGAAACTATGGCTACACCTTC.

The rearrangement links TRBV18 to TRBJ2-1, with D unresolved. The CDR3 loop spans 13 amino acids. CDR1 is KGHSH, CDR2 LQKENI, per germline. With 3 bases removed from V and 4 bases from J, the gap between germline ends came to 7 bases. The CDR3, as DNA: TGTGCCAGCTCACCCGCGGAGTACAATGAGCAGTTCTTC. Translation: CASSPAEYNEQFF.

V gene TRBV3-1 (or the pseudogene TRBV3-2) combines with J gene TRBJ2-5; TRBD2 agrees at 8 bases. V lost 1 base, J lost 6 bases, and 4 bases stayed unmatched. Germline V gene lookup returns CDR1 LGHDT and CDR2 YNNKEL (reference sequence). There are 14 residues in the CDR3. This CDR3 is CASSQVGTSKTQYF. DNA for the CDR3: TGTGCCAGCAGCCAAGTAGGGACTAGTAAGACCCAGTACTTC.

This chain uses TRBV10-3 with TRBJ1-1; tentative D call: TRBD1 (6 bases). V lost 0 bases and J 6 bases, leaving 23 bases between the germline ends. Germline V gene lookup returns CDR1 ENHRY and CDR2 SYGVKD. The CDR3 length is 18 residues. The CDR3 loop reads CAISESSSVAGKGAEAFF. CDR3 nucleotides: TGTGCCATCAGTGAGTCATCTTCAGTCGCAGGGAAGGGGGCTGAAGCTTTCTTT.

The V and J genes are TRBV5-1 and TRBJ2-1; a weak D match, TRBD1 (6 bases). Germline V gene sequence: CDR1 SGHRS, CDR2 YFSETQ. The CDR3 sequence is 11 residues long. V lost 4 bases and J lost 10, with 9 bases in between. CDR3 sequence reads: CASSLTGEQFF. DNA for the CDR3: TGCGCCAGCAGCCTAACAGGGGAGCAGTTCTTC.

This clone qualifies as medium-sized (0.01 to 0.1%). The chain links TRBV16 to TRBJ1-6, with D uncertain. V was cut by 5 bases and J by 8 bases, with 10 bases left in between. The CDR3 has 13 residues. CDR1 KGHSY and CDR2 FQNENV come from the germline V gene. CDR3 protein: CASSAGDYSPLHF. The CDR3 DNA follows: TGTGCCAGCAGCGCCGGGGATTATTCACCCCTCCACTTT. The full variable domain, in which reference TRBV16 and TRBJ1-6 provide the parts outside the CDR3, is GEEVAQTPKHLVRGEGQKAKLYCAPIKGHSYVFWYQQVLKNEFKFLISFQNENVFDETGMPKERFSAKCLPNSPCSLEIQATKLEDSAVYFCASSAGDYSPLHFGNGTRLTVT.

The CDR3 nucleotides are TGTGCCAGCAGCCGGGAGGGGGGGCTAGGTACGCAGTATTTT. Translation: CASSREGGLGTQYF. This chain links TRBV7-2 with TRBJ2-3, with 8 nucleotides matching TRBD2. V shed 5 bases, J shed 8 bases, and the junction held 9 bases outside the gene matches. This CDR3 has 14 amino acids. Germline loops: CDR1 SGHTA, CDR2 FQGNSA.

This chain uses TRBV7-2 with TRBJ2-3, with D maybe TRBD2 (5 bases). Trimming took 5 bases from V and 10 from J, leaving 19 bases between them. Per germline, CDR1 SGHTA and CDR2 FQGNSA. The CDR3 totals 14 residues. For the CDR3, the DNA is TGTGCCAGCAGCGTTACTAGTTACAGCTGGGCGCAGTATTTT. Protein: CASSVTSYSWAQYF.

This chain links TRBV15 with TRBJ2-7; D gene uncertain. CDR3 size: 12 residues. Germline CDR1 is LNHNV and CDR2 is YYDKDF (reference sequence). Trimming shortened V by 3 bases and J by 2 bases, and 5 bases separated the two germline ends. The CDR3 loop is CATSSVTYEQYF. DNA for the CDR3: TGTGCCACCAGCAGTGTTACCTACGAGCAGTACTTC.

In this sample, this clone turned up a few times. As DNA, the CDR3 is TGTGCCAGCAGCTTGACCCAGGGTTGGGGAAACACCATATATTTT. Protein product: CASSLTQGWGNTIYF. This sequence joins TRBV7-8 and TRBJ1-3, with D maybe TRBD1 (5 bases). The CDR3 consists of 15 residues. V shed 3 bases and J shed 4 bases, with 13 bases lying between them. Germline CDR1 and CDR2: SGHVS and FQNEAQ. The full variable domain, its missing parts supplied by reference TRBV7-8 and TRBJ1-3, is GAGVSQSPRYKVAKRGQDVALRCDPISGHVSLFWYQQALGQGPEFLTYFQNEAQLDKSGLPSDRFFAERPEGSVSTLKIQRTQQEDSAVYLCASSLTQGWGNTIYFGEGSWLTVV.

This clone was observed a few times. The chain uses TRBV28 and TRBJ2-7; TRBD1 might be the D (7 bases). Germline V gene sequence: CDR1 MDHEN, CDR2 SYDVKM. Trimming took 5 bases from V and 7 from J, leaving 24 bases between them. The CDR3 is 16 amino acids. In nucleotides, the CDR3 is TGTGCCAGCAGTCCCCCGTTCGGCAGGGGGGTAGGGGAGCAGTACTTC. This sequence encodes CASSPPFGRGVGEQYF.

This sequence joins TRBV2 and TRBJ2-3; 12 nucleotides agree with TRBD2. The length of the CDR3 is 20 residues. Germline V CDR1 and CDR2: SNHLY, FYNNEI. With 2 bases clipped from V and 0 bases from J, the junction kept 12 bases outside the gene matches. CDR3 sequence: CASSESGTSGRSSSTDTQYF. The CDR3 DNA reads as TGTGCCAGCAGTGAATCCGGGACTAGCGGGCGTTCCTCTAGCACAGATACGCAGTATTTT.

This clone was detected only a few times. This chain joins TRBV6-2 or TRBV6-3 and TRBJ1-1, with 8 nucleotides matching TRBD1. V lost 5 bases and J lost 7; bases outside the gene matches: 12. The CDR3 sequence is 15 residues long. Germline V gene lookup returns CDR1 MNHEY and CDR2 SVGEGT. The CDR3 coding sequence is TGTGCCAGCAGTACACCGGACAGGGATCTACTTGAAGCTTTCTTT. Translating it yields CASSTPDRDLLEAFF.

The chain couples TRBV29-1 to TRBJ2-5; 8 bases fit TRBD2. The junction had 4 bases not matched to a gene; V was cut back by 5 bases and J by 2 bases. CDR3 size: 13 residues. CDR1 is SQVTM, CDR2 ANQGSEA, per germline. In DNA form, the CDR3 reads TGCAGCGTTCCCAGCGGGAGACAAGAGACCCAGTACTTC. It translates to CSVPSGRQETQYF.

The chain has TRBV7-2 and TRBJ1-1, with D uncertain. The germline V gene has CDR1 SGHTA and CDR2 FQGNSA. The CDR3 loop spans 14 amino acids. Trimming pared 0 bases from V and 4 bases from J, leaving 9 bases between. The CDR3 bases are TGTGCCAGCAGCTTAGCCACGAGAGTCACTGAAGCTTTCTTT. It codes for CASSLATRVTEAFF.

CDR3 in DNA: TGTGCCAGCAGTTACTCCCTAGCGGGAGCTGGCACCGGGGAGCTGTTTTTT. Amino acid sequence: CASSYSLAGAGTGELFF. The V call is TRBV6-2 or TRBV6-3, the J call TRBJ2-2, with TRBD2 matching over 10 bases. This CDR3 region has 17 residues. V dropped 0 bases and J dropped 4; count of bases not matched to a gene: 5. Germline V gives CDR1 MNHEY, CDR2 SVGEGT.

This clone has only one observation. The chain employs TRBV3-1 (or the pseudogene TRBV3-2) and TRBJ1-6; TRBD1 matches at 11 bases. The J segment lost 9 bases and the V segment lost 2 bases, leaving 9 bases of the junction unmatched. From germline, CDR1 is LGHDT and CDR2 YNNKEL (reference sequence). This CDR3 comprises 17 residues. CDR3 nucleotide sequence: TGTGCCAGCAGCCAATTCCCGGACAGGGGGCGAGGTTCACCCCTCCACTTT. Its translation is CASSQFPDRGRGSPLHF.

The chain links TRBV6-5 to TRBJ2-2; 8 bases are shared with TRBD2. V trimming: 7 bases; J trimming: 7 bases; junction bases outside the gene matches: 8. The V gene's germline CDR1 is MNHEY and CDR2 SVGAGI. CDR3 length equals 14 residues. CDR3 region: CASKGAGVVGELFF. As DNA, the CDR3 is TGTGCCAGCAAGGGAGCGGGGGTGGTCGGGGAGCTGTTTTTT.

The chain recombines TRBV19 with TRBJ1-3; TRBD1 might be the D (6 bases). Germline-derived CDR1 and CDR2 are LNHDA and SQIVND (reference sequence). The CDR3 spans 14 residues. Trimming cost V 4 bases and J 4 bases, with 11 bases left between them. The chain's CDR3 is CASSKGGVGNTIYF. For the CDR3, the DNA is TGTGCCAGTAGTAAAGGGGGAGTCGGAAACACCATATATTTT.

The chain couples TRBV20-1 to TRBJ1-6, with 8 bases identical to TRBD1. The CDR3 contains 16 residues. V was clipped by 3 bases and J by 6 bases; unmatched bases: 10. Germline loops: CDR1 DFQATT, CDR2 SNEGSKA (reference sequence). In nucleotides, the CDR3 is TGCAGTGCTAGTGGGGCTGGGACAGGATTTAATTCACCCCTCCACTTT. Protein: CSASGAGTGFNSPLHF.

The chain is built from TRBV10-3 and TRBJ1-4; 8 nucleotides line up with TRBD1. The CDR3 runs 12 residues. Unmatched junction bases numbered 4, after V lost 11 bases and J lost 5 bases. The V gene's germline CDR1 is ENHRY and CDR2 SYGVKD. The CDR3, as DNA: TGTGCCGCCAGGGGGCCGAATGAAAAACTGTTTTTT. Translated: CAARGPNEKLFF.

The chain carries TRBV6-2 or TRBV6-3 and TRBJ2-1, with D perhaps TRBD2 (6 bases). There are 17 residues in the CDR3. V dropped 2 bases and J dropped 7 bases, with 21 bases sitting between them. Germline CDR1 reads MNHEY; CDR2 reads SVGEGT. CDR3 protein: CASSYTVGGPGKNEQFF. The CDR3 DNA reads TGTGCCAGCAGTTACACGGTCGGGGGACCTGGGAAAAATGAGCAGTTCTTC.

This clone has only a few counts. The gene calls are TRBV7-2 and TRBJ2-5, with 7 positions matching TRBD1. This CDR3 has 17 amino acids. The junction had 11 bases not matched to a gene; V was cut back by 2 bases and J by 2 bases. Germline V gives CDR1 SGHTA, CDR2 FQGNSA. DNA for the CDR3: TGTGCCAGCAGCTTAAACGGTTTAGGGACAGTTCAAGAGACCCAGTACTTC. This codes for CASSLNGLGTVQETQYF.

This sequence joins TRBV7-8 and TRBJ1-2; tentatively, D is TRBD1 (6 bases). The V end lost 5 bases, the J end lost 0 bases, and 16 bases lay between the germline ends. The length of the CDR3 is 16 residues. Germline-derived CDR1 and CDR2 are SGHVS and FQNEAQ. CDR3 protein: CASSPRRDITNYGYTF. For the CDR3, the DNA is TGTGCCAGCAGCCCCCGACGGGACATAACTAACTATGGCTACACCTTC.

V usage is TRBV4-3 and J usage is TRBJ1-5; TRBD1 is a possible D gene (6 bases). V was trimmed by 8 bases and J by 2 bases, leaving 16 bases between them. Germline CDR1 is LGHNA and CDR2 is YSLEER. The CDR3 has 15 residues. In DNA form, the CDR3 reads TGCGCCAGCTCTTCAGGGGTCGGTGGCAATCAGCCCCAGCATTTT. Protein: CASSSGVGGNQPQHF.

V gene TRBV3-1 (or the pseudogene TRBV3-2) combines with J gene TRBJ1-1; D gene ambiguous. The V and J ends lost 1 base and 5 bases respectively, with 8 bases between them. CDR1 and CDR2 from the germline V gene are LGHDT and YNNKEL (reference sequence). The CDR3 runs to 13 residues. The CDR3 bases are TGTGCCAGCAGCCAAGCCTCGGGTACTGAAGCTTTCTTT. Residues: CASSQASGTEAFF.

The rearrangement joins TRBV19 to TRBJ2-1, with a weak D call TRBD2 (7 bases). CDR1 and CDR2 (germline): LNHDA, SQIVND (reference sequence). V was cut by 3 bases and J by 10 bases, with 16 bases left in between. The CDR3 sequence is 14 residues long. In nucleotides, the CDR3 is TGTGCCAGTAGTATTATGGCGGGGGCGGGGGAGCAGTTCTTC. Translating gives CASSIMAGAGEQFF.

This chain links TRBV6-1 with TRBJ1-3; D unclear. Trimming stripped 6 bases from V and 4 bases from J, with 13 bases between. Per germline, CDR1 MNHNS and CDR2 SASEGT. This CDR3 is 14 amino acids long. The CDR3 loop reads CASRAGGEGNTIYF. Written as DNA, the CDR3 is TGTGCCAGCAGAGCGGGAGGAGAGGGAAACACCATATATTTT.

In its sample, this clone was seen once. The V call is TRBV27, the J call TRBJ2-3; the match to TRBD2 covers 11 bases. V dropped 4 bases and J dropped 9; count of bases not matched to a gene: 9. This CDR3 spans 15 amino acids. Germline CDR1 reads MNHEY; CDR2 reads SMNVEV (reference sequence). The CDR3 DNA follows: TGTGCCAGCAGTTCCGAACTAGCGGGAGCGGGGACGCAGTATTTT. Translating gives CASSSELAGAGTQYF.